This T cell receptor beta chain was obtained from a study of T cell changes during pregnancy in multiple sclerosis (dated by TCRdb to the late 2010s). Turning to the overall study: The study looked at changes in the T cell repertoire across pregnancy in women with multiple sclerosis.

About this clone itself: Its antigen remains undetermined. Base qualities are not provided; no much larger clone lies one nucleotide away.

Unmatched junction bases come to 10, with V trimmed by 4 bases and J by 4 bases. The CDR3 contains 15 residues, cysteine and phenylalanine counted. Only the CDR3 region is kept as DNA, spanning 45 bases read in frame from base 1. Taken from the germline V gene, the CDR1 and CDR2 loops are SGHRS and YFSETQ. The library was obtained by the immunoSEQ multiplex PCR assay. As stored in TCRdb, this immuneACCESS dataset retains in-frame rearrangements with V and J assigned. A fraction of the clones does not appear; measured against another copy, unresolved V genes explain less than half of the discrepancy, and the remainder lacks a known reason. For this sample the table gives around 65,000 clones, of which 92% were detected only once. The ten largest make up around 2.7% of the sample.

Sequencing was performed on peripheral blood, taken in the second trimester of pregnancy. The chain joins TRBV5-1 to TRBJ2-5, and TRBD2 matches 7 of the central bases. This TCR was recovered from a female donor in good health, enrolled as a control in a pregnancy study. The DNA sequence is TGCGCCAGCAGCCGCCCCTCCGAGCGGGGAGAGACCCAGTACTTC. Its coded protein is CASSRPSERGETQYF.